These 25 T cell receptor beta chains share one sample of origin, sequenced in a study of blood T cell repertoires in COVID-19. TCRdb keeps only in-frame clones here, not all; method: immunoSEQ multiplex PCR. The sample includes roughly 160,000 clones, roughly 80% of them seen just once. Sequencing was carried out using peripheral blood. The receptors were sampled from a man between 65 and 79 years old with active or convalescent COVID-19.

The chain couples TRBV7-9 to TRBJ2-5, with 12 nucleotides matching TRBD2. This CDR3 has 19 residues. Germline assignment: CDR1 SEHNR and CDR2 FQNEAQ (reference sequence). The V gene end was trimmed by 0 bases and the J gene end by 9 bases; junction bases not matched to a gene: 17. For the CDR3, the DNA is TGTGCCAGCAGCTTAGCCTGGGGACTAGCGGGCAAAGAGTTGATGGCCCAGTACTTC. Its translation: CASSLAWGLAGKELMAQYF.

This chain links TRBV9 with TRBJ1-2; 7 bases fit TRBD1. Germline V gene sequence: CDR1 SGDLS, CDR2 YYNGEE. After removal of 5 bases from V and 7 bases from J, the junction contained 5 bases not matched to a gene. The CDR3 totals 12 residues. This chain's CDR3 is CASRTQGSGYTF. The CDR3 DNA reads as TGTGCCAGCAGGACACAGGGGAGTGGCTACACCTTC.

V usage is TRBV3-1 (or the pseudogene TRBV3-2) and J usage is TRBJ1-1; D is ambiguous. V gave up 1 base and J gave up 0 bases, with 6 bases separating them. Germline assignment: CDR1 LGHDT and CDR2 YNNKEL (reference sequence). There are 14 residues in the CDR3. The chain's CDR3 is CASSQGQLNTEAFF. The DNA of the CDR3 is TGTGCCAGCAGCCAAGGGCAGTTGAACACTGAAGCTTTCTTT.

This clone was counted only a few times. The genes are TRBV5-6 and TRBJ2-1; TRBD1 aligns across 7 bases. Per germline, CDR1 SGHDT and CDR2 YYEEEE. J gave up 5 bases and V 3 bases, and 2 bases lay outside the gene matches. The CDR3 has 13 residues. The CDR3 bases are TGTGCCAGCAGCTCAGACAGGGACAATGAGCAGTTCTTC. It codes for CASSSDRDNEQFF.

The rearrangement uses TRBV5-1 and TRBJ2-1, with D perhaps TRBD2 (5 bases). The V gene's germline CDR1 is SGHRS and CDR2 YFSETQ. The CDR3 spans 16 residues. Trimming took 2 bases from V and 0 from J, leaving 12 bases between them. The CDR3 DNA follows: TGCGCCAGCAGCTTCGCTGGTACTAGCTCCTACAATGAGCAGTTCTTC. Translation gives CASSFAGTSSYNEQFF. Complete variable domain (other parts from reference TRBV5-1 and TRBJ2-1): KAGVTQTPRYLIKTRGQQVTLSCSPISGHRSVSWYQQTPGQGLQFLFEYFSETQRNKGNFPGRFSGRQFSNSRSEMNVSTLELGDSALYLCASSFAGTSSYNEQFFGPGTRLTVL.

This clone occurred once. The chain couples TRBV4-1 to TRBJ1-1; D unclear. The V gene's germline CDR1 is MGHRA and CDR2 YSYEKL. This CDR3 has 16 residues. V gave up 3 bases and J gave up 1 base, with 15 bases separating them. CDR3 DNA: TGCGCCAGCAGCCATACCCCCCTGCTAGGGAACACTGAAGCTTTCTTT. It codes for CASSHTPLLGNTEAFF.

This chain uses TRBV3-1 (or the pseudogene TRBV3-2) with TRBJ2-3; D is ambiguous. This CDR3 has 12 residues. V was shortened by 4 bases and J by 2 bases, with 4 bases between the two germline ends. Germline loops: CDR1 LGHDT, CDR2 YNNKEL (reference sequence). For the CDR3, the DNA is TGTGCCAGCAGCCCCAACACAGATACGCAGTATTTT. Amino acids: CASSPNTDTQYF.

The V gene is TRBV4-3, the J gene TRBJ1-2; D uncertain. V was clipped by 6 bases and J by 4 bases, with 9 bases between them. The CDR3 extends over 12 amino acids. Germline CDR1 reads LGHNA; CDR2 reads YSLEER. The CDR3 reads CASSQRGYGYTF. The CDR3, as DNA: TGCGCCAGCAGTCAACGGGGCTATGGCTACACCTTC.

The CDR3 coding sequence is TGTGCCAGCAGCCGAGGCCGGGGAAGCACTGAAGCTTTCTTT. Translation gives CASSRGRGSTEAFF. The J gene is TRBJ1-1, the V gene TRBV7-8; D is unclear. Germline V lookup: CDR1 SGHVS, CDR2 FQNEAQ. V gave up 5 bases and J gave up 4 bases, with 14 bases separating them. This CDR3 is built from 14 residues. The complete variable domain, with remaining parts taken from reference TRBV7-8 and TRBJ1-1, reads GAGVSQSPRYKVAKRGQDVALRCDPISGHVSLFWYQQALGQGPEFLTYFQNEAQLDKSGLPSDRFFAERPEGSVSTLKIQRTQQEDSAVYLCASSRGRGSTEAFFGQGTRLTVV.

The chain uses TRBV12-3 or TRBV12-4 and TRBJ1-2; 7 bases are a match to TRBD1. The CDR3 sequence is 13 residues long. With V trimmed by 3 bases and J by 6 bases, 4 bases remained unmatched. CDR3 in DNA: TGTGCCAGCAGTTTGACAGGGTATGATGGCTACACCTTC. Translating it yields CASSLTGYDGYTF.

This sequence joins TRBV6-5 and TRBJ1-1; no clear D. CDR1 and CDR2 from the germline V gene are MNHEY and SVGAGI. V lost 6 bases to trimming and J lost 5 bases, with 13 bases between them. CDR3 length: 13 amino acids. CDR3 region: CASSPPGRTEAFF. For the CDR3, the DNA is TGTGCCAGCAGCCCCCCGGGGAGGACTGAAGCTTTCTTT.

The J gene is TRBJ2-7, the V gene TRBV27; 7 bases line up with TRBD1. The CDR3 has 13 amino acids. Per the germline V gene, CDR1 is MNHEY and CDR2 is SMNVEV (reference sequence). Germline trimming cut 3 bases from V and 5 bases from J; bases unmatched to any gene: 4. The CDR3 spells CASSFDRANEQYF. The CDR3 DNA is TGTGCCAGCAGTTTTGACAGGGCAAACGAGCAGTACTTC.

This clone was recorded once. V is TRBV9 and J is TRBJ2-5; 10 nucleotides agree with TRBD2. The CDR3 is made up of 17 amino acids. Germline V gene lookup returns CDR1 SGDLS and CDR2 YYNGEE. J gave up 4 bases and V 4 bases, and 13 bases lay outside the gene matches. CDR3 sequence: CASSPRGTSGDGETQYF. CDR3 nucleotide sequence: TGTGCCAGCAGCCCGCGCGGTACTAGCGGGGATGGAGAGACCCAGTACTTC.

Written as DNA, the CDR3 is TGCGCCAGCAGGCTAGACAGGGTGAGGACTGAAGCTTTCTTT. It encodes CASRLDRVRTEAFF. The rearrangement uses TRBV5-1 and TRBJ1-1; the match to TRBD1 covers 7 bases. V trimming: 5 bases; J trimming: 5 bases; junction bases outside the gene matches: 9. Germline loops: CDR1 SGHRS, CDR2 YFSETQ. The CDR3 loop spans 14 amino acids.

The V call is TRBV5-5, the J call TRBJ2-2, with D perhaps matching TRBD1 (5 bases). Per germline, CDR1 SGHKS and CDR2 YYEKEE (reference sequence). There are 17 residues in the CDR3. Trimming took 0 bases from V and 4 from J, leaving 16 bases between them. The CDR3 DNA is TGTGCCAGCAGCTTGGCCTGGGCAGGGTCAGTCACCGGGGAGCTGTTTTTT. It yields the protein CASSLAWAGSVTGELFF.

This chain connects TRBV5-1 to TRBJ1-4; D is unresolved. With 0 bases removed from V and 8 bases from J, the gap between germline ends came to 14 bases. CDR1 is SGHRS, CDR2 YFSETQ, per germline. The CDR3 has 15 amino acids. The CDR3 nucleotides read TGCGCCAGCAGCTTGGGATCTGGAGGAGGAGAAAAACTGTTTTTT. Its translation is CASSLGSGGGEKLFF. Looking up the rest from reference TRBV5-1 and TRBJ1-4 gives the full variable domain: KAGVTQTPRYLIKTRGQQVTLSCSPISGHRSVSWYQQTPGQGLQFLFEYFSETQRNKGNFPGRFSGRQFSNSRSEMNVSTLELGDSALYLCASSLGSGGGEKLFFGSGTQLSVL.

The chain combines TRBV29-1 with TRBJ2-5, with TRBD2 as a possible D gene (5 bases). Germline V gene lookup returns CDR1 SQVTM and CDR2 ANQGSEA. Trimming took off 0 bases at V and 9 bases at J, with 8 bases between the two ends. The CDR3 totals 11 residues. The CDR3 DNA reads as TGCAGCGTTGAAGATCCCGGGGCCCAGTACTTC. Its translation: CSVEDPGAQYF.

V usage is TRBV6-5 and J usage is TRBJ2-7; D perhaps matches TRBD2 (7 bases). This CDR3 has 15 residues. CDR1 is MNHEY, CDR2 SVGAGI, per germline. V was shortened by 0 bases and J by 5 bases, with 14 bases between the two germline ends. This CDR3 is CASSYSGGVRNEQYF. CDR3 nucleotides: TGTGCCAGCAGTTACTCAGGGGGGGTAAGGAACGAGCAGTACTTC.

The CDR3 sequence: CASSLKPKTGGGNTEAFF. DNA for the CDR3: TGTGCCAGCAGTCTAAAACCAAAGACAGGGGGCGGGAACACTGAAGCTTTCTTT. V usage is TRBV6-6 and J usage is TRBJ1-1; the match to TRBD1 covers 10 bases. The CDR3 loop spans 18 amino acids. Germline CDR1 MNHNY, CDR2 SVGAGI (reference sequence). Trimming at V came to 5 bases and at J to 1 base, leaving 13 bases not matched to a gene.

The rearrangement links TRBV2 to TRBJ2-5; D gene ambiguous. Trimming left V 7 bases short and J 5 bases short, with 17 bases between. The length of the CDR3 is 14 residues. Germline V CDR1 and CDR2: SNHLY, FYNNEI. CDR3 sequence: CASNPGNLQETQYF. DNA for the CDR3: TGTGCCAGCAACCCAGGAAACCTTCAGGAGACCCAGTACTTC.

Relative to its sample, this clone is large. This sequence joins TRBV20-1 and TRBJ2-5; TRBD1 agrees at 11 bases. Germline trimming cut 3 bases from V and 3 bases from J; bases unmatched to any gene: 9. In germline, CDR1 is DFQATT, CDR2 SNEGSKA (reference sequence). The CDR3 contains 16 residues. CDR3 coding DNA: TGCAGTGCTAGTTTGGAGCGGACAGGGGGCGAAGAGACCCAGTACTTC. Amino acid sequence: CSASLERTGGEETQYF.

This chain uses TRBV6-2 or TRBV6-3 with TRBJ2-6; 7 nucleotides match TRBD1. The CDR3 runs to 20 residues. Looked up from germline, CDR1 is MNHEY and CDR2 is SVGEGT. J lost 0 bases, V lost 2 bases, and 13 bases had no gene match. CDR3 DNA sequence: TGTGCCAGCAGTTACGCCCTCGGACAGGCGACCAGCTCTGGGGCCAACGTCCTGACTTTC. Protein product: CASSYALGQATSSGANVLTF.

This clone appeared a few times. The V call is TRBV7-6, the J call TRBJ1-1, with TRBD1 matching 8 bases. With V trimmed by 3 bases and J by 7 bases, 7 bases remained unmatched. This CDR3 is 14 amino acids long. Germline CDR1 SGHVS, CDR2 FNYEAQ. The CDR3, as DNA: TGTGCCAGCAGCTTTTACAGGGGGGTGGGTGAAGCTTTCTTT. Its protein is CASSFYRGVGEAFF.

This chain uses TRBV18 with TRBJ2-1, with 11 bases fitting TRBD2. This CDR3 comprises 15 residues. Germline assignment: CDR1 KGHSH and CDR2 LQKENI. The J segment lost 4 bases and the V segment lost 4 bases, leaving 3 bases of the junction unmatched. CDR3 residues: CASSLAGGKYNEQFF. The CDR3 coding sequence is TGTGCCAGCTCACTAGCGGGAGGGAAATACAATGAGCAGTTCTTC.

CDR3: CAWSPWTAPGYTF. For the CDR3, the DNA is TGTGCCTGGAGTCCGTGGACAGCCCCTGGCTACACCTTC. J is TRBJ1-2 and V is TRBV30; possible D gene TRBD1, 6 bases. The CDR3 totals 13 residues. Germline V gene lookup returns CDR1 GTSNPN and CDR2 SVGIG (reference sequence). Deletions cut 2 bases from V and 7 bases from J, with 14 bases between.